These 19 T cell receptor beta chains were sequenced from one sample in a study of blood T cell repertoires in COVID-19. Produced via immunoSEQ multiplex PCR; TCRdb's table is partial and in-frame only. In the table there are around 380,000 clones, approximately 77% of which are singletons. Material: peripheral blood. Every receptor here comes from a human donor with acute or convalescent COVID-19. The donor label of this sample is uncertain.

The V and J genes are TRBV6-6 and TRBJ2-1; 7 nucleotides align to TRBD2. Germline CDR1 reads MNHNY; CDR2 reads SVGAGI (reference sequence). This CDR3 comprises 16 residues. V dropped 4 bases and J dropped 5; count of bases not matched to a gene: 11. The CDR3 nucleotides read TGTGCCAGCAGTTCGACCCAGAGCGGGGACCACAATGAGCAGTTCTTC. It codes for CASSSTQSGDHNEQFF.

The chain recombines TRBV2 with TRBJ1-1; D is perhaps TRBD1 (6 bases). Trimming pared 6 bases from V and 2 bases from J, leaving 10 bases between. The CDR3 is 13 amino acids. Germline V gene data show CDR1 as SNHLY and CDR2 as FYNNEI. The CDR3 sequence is CASRPQGNTEAFF. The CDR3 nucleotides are TGTGCCAGCAGGCCACAGGGCAACACTGAAGCTTTCTTT. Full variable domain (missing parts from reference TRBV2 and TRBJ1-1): EPEVTQTPSHQVTQMGQEVILRCVPISNHLYFYWYRQILGQKVEFLVSFYNNEISEKSEIFDDQFSVERPDGSNFTLKIRSTKLEDSAMYFCASRPQGNTEAFFGQGTRLTVV.

CDR3: CASSELQVDYGYTF. The CDR3 DNA reads as TGTGCCAGCAGTGAATTACAGGTGGACTATGGCTACACCTTC. The rearrangement links TRBV25-1 to TRBJ1-2; a possible D gene is TRBD1 (5 bases). Deletions cut 1 base from V and 3 bases from J, with 9 bases between. The CDR3 consists of 14 residues. Looked up from germline, CDR1 is MGHDK and CDR2 is SYGVNS.

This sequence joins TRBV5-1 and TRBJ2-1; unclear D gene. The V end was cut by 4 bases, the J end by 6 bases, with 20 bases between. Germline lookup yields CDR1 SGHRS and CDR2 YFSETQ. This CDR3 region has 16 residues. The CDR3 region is CASSVSRTLRSNEQFF. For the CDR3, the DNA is TGCGCCAGCAGCGTGTCTCGCACGCTAAGAAGCAATGAGCAGTTCTTC.

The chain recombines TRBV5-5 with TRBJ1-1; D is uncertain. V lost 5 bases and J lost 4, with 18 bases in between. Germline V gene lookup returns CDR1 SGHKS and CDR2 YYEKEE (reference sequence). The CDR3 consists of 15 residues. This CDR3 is CASSREYRVPTEAFF. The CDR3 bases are TGTGCCAGCAGTCGCGAATACCGGGTGCCCACTGAAGCTTTCTTT.

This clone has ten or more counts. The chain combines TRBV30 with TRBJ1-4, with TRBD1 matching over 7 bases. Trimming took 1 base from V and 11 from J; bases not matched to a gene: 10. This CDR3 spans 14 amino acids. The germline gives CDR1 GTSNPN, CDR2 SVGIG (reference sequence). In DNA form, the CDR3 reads TGTGCCTGGAGTGCCCGGACAGGCGCGGACAAACTGTTTTTT. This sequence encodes CAWSARTGADKLFF.

In DNA, the CDR3 is TGTGCCAGCAGCTTAGAAGTAACAGGGGATCAGCCCCAGCATTTT. Residues: CASSLEVTGDQPQHF. V usage is TRBV11-2 and J usage is TRBJ1-5, with 7 bases matching TRBD1. This CDR3 has 15 amino acids. The germline V gene has CDR1 SGHAT and CDR2 FQNNGV. After removal of 0 bases from V and 5 bases from J, the junction contained 4 bases not matched to a gene. Filled out from reference TRBV11-2 and TRBJ1-5, the complete variable domain reads EAGVAQSPRYKIIEKRQSVAFWCNPISGHATLYWYQQILGQGPKLLIQFQNNGVVDDSQLPKDRFSAERLKGVDSTLKIQPAKLEDSAVYLCASSLEVTGDQPQHFGDGTRLSIL.

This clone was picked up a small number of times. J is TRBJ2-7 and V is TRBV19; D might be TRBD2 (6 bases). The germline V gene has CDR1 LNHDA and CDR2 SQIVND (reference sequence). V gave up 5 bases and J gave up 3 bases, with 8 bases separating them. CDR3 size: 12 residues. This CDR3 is CASSPGGYEQYF. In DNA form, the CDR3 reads TGTGCCAGTAGTCCCGGGGGCTACGAGCAGTACTTC.

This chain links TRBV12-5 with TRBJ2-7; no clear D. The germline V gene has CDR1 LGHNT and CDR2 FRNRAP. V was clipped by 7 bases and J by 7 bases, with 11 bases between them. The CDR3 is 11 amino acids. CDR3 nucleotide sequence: TGTGCTAGTGCCCCTGACTGGGAGCAGTACTTC. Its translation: CASAPDWEQYF.

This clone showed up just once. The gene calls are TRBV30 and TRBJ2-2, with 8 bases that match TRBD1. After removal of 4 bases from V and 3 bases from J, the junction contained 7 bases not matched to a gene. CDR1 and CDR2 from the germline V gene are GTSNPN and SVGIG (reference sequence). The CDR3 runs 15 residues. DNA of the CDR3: TGTGCCTGGACCCGGGACAGGACGCACACCGGGGAGCTGTTTTTT. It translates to CAWTRDRTHTGELFF. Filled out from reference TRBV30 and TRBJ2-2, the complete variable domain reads SQTIHQWPATLVQPVGSPLSLECTVEGTSNPNLYWYRQAAGRGLQLLFYSVGIGQISSEVPQNLSASRPQDRQFILSSKKLLLSDSGFYLCAWTRDRTHTGELFFGEGSRLTVL.

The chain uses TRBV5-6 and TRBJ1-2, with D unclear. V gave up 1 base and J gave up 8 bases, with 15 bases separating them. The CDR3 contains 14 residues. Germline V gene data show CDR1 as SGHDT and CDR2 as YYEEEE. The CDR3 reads CASSLNGDRLGYTF. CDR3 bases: TGTGCCAGCAGCTTGAACGGGGATCGCCTAGGCTACACCTTC. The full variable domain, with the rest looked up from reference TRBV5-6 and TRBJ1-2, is DAGVTQSPTHLIKTRGQQVTLRCSPKSGHDTVSWYQQALGQGPQFIFQYYEEEERQRGNFPDRFSGHQFPNYSSELNVNALLLGDSALYLCASSLNGDRLGYTFGSGTRLTVV.

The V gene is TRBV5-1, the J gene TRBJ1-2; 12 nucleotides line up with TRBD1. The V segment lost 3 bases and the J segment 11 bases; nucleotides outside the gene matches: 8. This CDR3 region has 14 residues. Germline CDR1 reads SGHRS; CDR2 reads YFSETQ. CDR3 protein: CASSSPGTGGMYTF. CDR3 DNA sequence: TGCGCCAGCAGCTCCCCCGGGACAGGGGGCATGTACACCTTC.

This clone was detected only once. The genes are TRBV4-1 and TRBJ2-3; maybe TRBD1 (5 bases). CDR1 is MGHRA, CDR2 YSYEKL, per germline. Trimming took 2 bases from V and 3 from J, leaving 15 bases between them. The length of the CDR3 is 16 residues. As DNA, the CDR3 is TGCGCCAGCAGCCAACAAGGCCAGGGCTGGACAGATACGCAGTATTTT. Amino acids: CASSQQGQGWTDTQYF.

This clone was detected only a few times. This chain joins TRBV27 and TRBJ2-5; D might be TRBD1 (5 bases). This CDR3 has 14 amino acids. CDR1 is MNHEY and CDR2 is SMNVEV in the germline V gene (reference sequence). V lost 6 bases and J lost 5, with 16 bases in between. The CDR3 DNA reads TGTGCCAGCAGGACCCCAGGGCGGTGGGAGACCCAGTACTTC. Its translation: CASRTPGRWETQYF.

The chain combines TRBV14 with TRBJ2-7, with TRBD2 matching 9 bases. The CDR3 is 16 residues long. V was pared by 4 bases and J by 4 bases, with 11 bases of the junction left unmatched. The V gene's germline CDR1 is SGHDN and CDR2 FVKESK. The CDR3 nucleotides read TGTGCCAGCAGCCGAGATCCCGGGACTAGCAAGTACGAGCAGTACTTC. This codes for CASSRDPGTSKYEQYF.

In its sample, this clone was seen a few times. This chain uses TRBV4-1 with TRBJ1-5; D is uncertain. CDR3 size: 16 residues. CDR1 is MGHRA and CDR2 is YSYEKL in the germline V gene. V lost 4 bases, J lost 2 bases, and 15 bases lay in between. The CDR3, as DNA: TGCGCCAGCAGCCCCTCTCGTAGCACGGGCAATCAGCCCCAGCATTTT. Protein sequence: CASSPSRSTGNQPQHF.

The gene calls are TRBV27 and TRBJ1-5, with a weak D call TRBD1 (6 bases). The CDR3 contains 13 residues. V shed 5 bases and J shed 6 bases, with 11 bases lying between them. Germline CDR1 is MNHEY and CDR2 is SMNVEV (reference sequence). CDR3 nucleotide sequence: TGTGCCAGCAGTCCAGGGGTGGTTCAGCCCCAGCATTTT. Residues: CASSPGVVQPQHF.

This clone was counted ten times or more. The CDR3 protein is CASSQSRGYGYTF. For the CDR3, the DNA is TGTGCCAGCAGCCAAAGCAGAGGCTATGGCTACACCTTC. The chain couples TRBV14 to TRBJ1-2; D gene ambiguous. Germline CDR1 is SGHDN and CDR2 is FVKESK. The V gene lost 2 bases and the J gene lost 4 bases, with 8 bases spanning the gap. CDR3 length: 13 amino acids.

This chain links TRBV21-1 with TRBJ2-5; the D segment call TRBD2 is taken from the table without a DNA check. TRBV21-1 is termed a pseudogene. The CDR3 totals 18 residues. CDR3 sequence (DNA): TGTGCCAGCAGCAAAGATCCCCCAATTATTAGCGGGAACGAGACCCAGTACTTC. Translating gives CASSKDPPIISGNETQYF.